This entry is about one T cell receptor beta chain. This sample is part of a study of technical replicates of blood from a few donors. CDR1 is SEHNR, CDR2 FQNEAQ, per germline (reference sequence). There are 18 residues in the CDR3. J was trimmed by 5 bases and V by 3 bases; bases with no gene match: 16. Only in-frame clones appear in the TCRdb table, and some are missing; sequencing was by immunoSEQ multiplex PCR. The sample includes 100,000 or so clones, around 96% of them seen just once. This chain joins TRBV7-9 and TRBJ2-3; 8 bases align to TRBD2. The sequence was obtained from a human donor in good health. Sequencing was done on a sample of T cells isolated from PBMCs. The CDR3 coding sequence is TGTGCCAGCAGCTTGCATAGTGGCGGGAGGTTTGGTAGAGATACGCAGTATTTT. Translation gives CASSLHSGGRFGRDTQYF.